The 13 T cell receptor beta chains below were found in one sample sequenced in a study of blood T cell repertoires in COVID-19. The repertoire was sequenced with immunoSEQ multiplex PCR; TCRdb's copy has only in-frame clones and lacks some. The sample consists of over 110,000 clones, approximately 85% of them appearing once. Sample: peripheral blood. The receptors were sampled from a man in his sixties or seventies with acute or convalescent COVID-19.

This chain uses TRBV13 with TRBJ2-2, with no clear D. The CDR3 extends over 13 amino acids. V was cut by 1 base and J by 3 bases, with 3 bases left in between. Germline lookup yields CDR1 PRHDT and CDR2 FYEKMQ (reference sequence). The chain's CDR3 is CASSLDYTGELFF. Here the CDR3 DNA reads TGTGCCAGCAGCTTAGACTACACCGGGGAGCTGTTTTTT.

The V call is TRBV6-5, the J call TRBJ1-2; 8 bases match TRBD1. Germline CDR1 reads MNHEY; CDR2 reads SVGAGI. J was trimmed by 4 bases and V by 2 bases; bases with no gene match: 6. The CDR3 spans 15 residues. The CDR3: CASSYKTGAVYGYTF. As DNA, the CDR3 is TGTGCCAGCAGTTACAAGACAGGGGCGGTCTATGGCTACACCTTC.

The chain carries TRBV3-1 (or the pseudogene TRBV3-2) and TRBJ2-7, with 7 positions matching TRBD2. CDR3 size: 14 residues. The trim removed 2 bases at V and 3 bases at J, leaving 4 bases unmatched. Per germline, CDR1 LGHDT and CDR2 YNNKEL (reference sequence). The CDR3 loop is CASSQRAGVYEQYF. CDR3 bases: TGTGCCAGCAGCCAACGGGCGGGAGTCTACGAGCAGTACTTC.

A single count supports this clone. V is TRBV2 and J is TRBJ1-6; TRBD1 matches 8 bases. V was clipped by 5 bases and J by 10 bases; unmatched bases: 10. CDR1 is SNHLY and CDR2 is FYNNEI in the germline V gene. CDR3 length equals 15 residues. The CDR3 nucleotides are TGTGCCAGCAGTCCCCAGACAGGGGTAGAATCACCCCTCCACTTT. It encodes CASSPQTGVESPLHF.

Of note for this clone: Other DNA sequences from this sample encode an identical CDR3 as well. The rearrangement uses TRBV2 and TRBJ1-5; 7 nucleotides line up with TRBD1. Germline V lookup: CDR1 SNHLY, CDR2 FYNNEI. This CDR3 region has 12 residues. V lost 7 bases, J lost 6 bases, and 3 bases stayed unmatched. The DNA for the CDR3 is TGTGCCAGCACGCAGGGGGGTCAGCCCCAGCATTTT. Amino acids: CASTQGGQPQHF.

The V and J genes are TRBV24-1 and TRBJ2-1; 7 bases fit TRBD2. After removal of 5 bases from V and 0 bases from J, the junction contained 0 bases not matched to a gene. The CDR3 consists of 14 residues. The germline gives CDR1 KGHDR, CDR2 SFDVKD. Here the CDR3 reads CATSGGGSYNEQFF. The DNA of the CDR3 is TGTGCCACCAGTGGCGGGGGCTCCTACAATGAGCAGTTCTTC.

This clone was recorded a few times. The J gene is TRBJ2-5, the V gene TRBV2; 7 nucleotides match TRBD2. Germline CDR1 and CDR2: SNHLY and FYNNEI. Unmatched junction bases numbered 11, after V lost 4 bases and J lost 0 bases. The CDR3 consists of 17 residues. CDR3 sequence (DNA): TGTGCCAGCAGTGGAGGGACCGGCGGGGGTTACCAAGAGACCCAGTACTTC. Amino acids: CASSGGTGGGYQETQYF. The full variable domain, in which reference TRBV2 and TRBJ2-5 provide the parts outside the CDR3, is EPEVTQTPSHQVTQMGQEVILRCVPISNHLYFYWYRQILGQKVEFLVSFYNNEISEKSEIFDDQFSVERPDGSNFTLKIRSTKLEDSAMYFCASSGGTGGGYQETQYFGPGTRLLVL.

J is TRBJ2-1 and V is TRBV7-2; 12 positions agree with TRBD2. This CDR3 spans 18 amino acids. Trimming cost V 0 bases and J 8 bases; bases outside gene matches: 11. From germline, CDR1 is SGHTA and CDR2 FQGNSA. CDR3 sequence reads: CASSLARLAGGGGDEQFF. The CDR3 DNA reads TGTGCCAGCAGCTTAGCGCGGCTAGCGGGAGGGGGAGGCGATGAGCAGTTCTTC.

The J gene is TRBJ2-3, the V gene TRBV5-1; 8 positions match TRBD1. This CDR3 has 14 residues. Trimming cost V 4 bases and J 2 bases; bases outside gene matches: 3. The germline gives CDR1 SGHRS, CDR2 YFSETQ. The CDR3 coding sequence is TGCGCCAGCAGCCCGACAGGGGACACAGATACGCAGTATTTT. This codes for CASSPTGDTDTQYF. Combining the CDR3 with reference TRBV5-1 and TRBJ2-3 gives the whole variable domain KAGVTQTPRYLIKTRGQQVTLSCSPISGHRSVSWYQQTPGQGLQFLFEYFSETQRNKGNFPGRFSGRQFSNSRSEMNVSTLELGDSALYLCASSPTGDTDTQYFGPGTRLTVL.

The chain couples TRBV7-9 to TRBJ1-1; D not certain. The germline CDR1 and CDR2 sequences are SEHNR and FQNEAQ (reference sequence). Trimming stripped 2 bases from V and 3 bases from J, with 7 bases between. The CDR3 has 13 amino acids. The CDR3 is CASSLFPDTEAFF. The CDR3 DNA follows: TGTGCCAGCAGCTTATTCCCGGACACTGAAGCTTTCTTT.

The J gene is TRBJ2-7, the V gene TRBV27, with a possible D match to TRBD1 (5 bases). Trimming shortened V by 8 bases and J by 0 bases, and 20 bases separated the two germline ends. This CDR3 has 16 amino acids. CDR1 is MNHEY, CDR2 SMNVEV, per germline (reference sequence). The CDR3 region is CASPPPGPGRSYEQYF. As DNA, the CDR3 is TGTGCCAGCCCCCCCCCAGGGCCGGGCCGCTCCTACGAGCAGTACTTC.

CDR3 in DNA: TGTGCCAGTAGTTTCCTGACAGGGGGGTCACCCCTCCACTTT. It translates to CASSFLTGGSPLHF. This chain connects TRBV19 to TRBJ1-6; 9 nucleotides match TRBD1. Per the germline V gene, CDR1 is LNHDA and CDR2 is SQIVND (reference sequence). CDR3 length: 14 residues. Trimming at V came to 5 bases and at J to 10 bases, leaving 6 bases not matched to a gene.

J is TRBJ2-1 and V is TRBV5-8, with D uncertain. The CDR3 extends over 14 amino acids. V lost 0 bases, J lost 6 bases, and 10 bases lay in between. Germline CDR1 and CDR2: SGHTS and YDEGEE. The CDR3 coding sequence is TGTGCCAGCAGCTTGGGAAACCGGTTCAATGAGCAGTTCTTC. Translating it yields CASSLGNRFNEQFF.